This entry is about one T cell receptor beta chain. Its target is unknown. This sample is part of a study of vaccination and CD4 T cells after COVID-19. Looking at the study overall: Mild disease affected 8 or 9 convalescent patients and severe disease one, all SARS-CoV-2 positive by nasal swab PCR. Post-COVID draws followed diagnosis by a median around 100 days (range 35 to 161).

Study-wide findings and caveats: Reactive clonotype counts went from median about 20 after infection to a few dozen after vaccination, nonsignificantly. Convalescent patients had a median about 90% of reactive clones appearing only post-vaccination.

The Oncomine TCR Beta short-read assay was applied to DNA of cultured CD4+ T cells. TCRdb analysed the PCR reads with MiXCR anew, one entry per CDR3 protein. The sample gives approximately 12,000 distinct CDR3 sequences, approximately 82% of which show up once; 10% to 13% is in the top ten. Treatment meaning: roughly 11-day PBMC culture with coronavirus spike peptide pools or control peptides (ViraFEST assay). Sequencing was carried out using CD4+ T cells from blood, cultured in vitro. The receptor was isolated from a human donor who had recovered from COVID-19.

CDR3 nucleotides: TGTGCCAGCAGAACGACAGGGAACCCCAATGGGTATGGCTACACCTTC. It is translated as CASRTTGNPNGYGYTF. V usage is TRBV28 and J usage is TRBJ1-2; 7 bases map to TRBD1. The V and J ends lost 6 bases and 5 bases, in that order; junction bases with no gene match: 15. The germline V gene has CDR1 MDHEN and CDR2 SYDVKM. The CDR3 has 16 residues.